This TCR beta chain was captured by sequencing in a study of blood T cell repertoires in COVID-19. Germline V gene data show CDR1 as LGHDT and CDR2 as YNNKEL (reference sequence). With 4 bases removed from V and 2 bases from J, the gap between germline ends came to 12 bases. The CDR3 has 15 residues. As originally analysed: How many nucleated cells were present was estimated from reference gene primer amplification. Sequencing used immunoSEQ multiplex PCR; TCRdb keeps in-frame clones, though not all of them. The V and J calls and clone size were taken over from that table, and D and trimming were inferred from the DNA. The sample gives roughly 130,000 clones, roughly 86% of which show up once; more than 3.5% is in the top ten. This clone was picked up one time.

The material sequenced was peripheral blood. This receptor was taken from a woman between 55 and 75 years old with acute or convalescent COVID-19. The V gene is TRBV3-1 (or the pseudogene TRBV3-2), the J gene TRBJ1-3; D is undetermined. The CDR3: CASSLSSRPGNTIYF. The CDR3 DNA sequence: TGTGCCAGCAGCCTTAGTTCCAGGCCTGGAAACACCATATATTTT.